This T cell receptor (beta chain) was recovered during a study of blood T cell repertoires in COVID-19. At the level of the study: Spain, Italy and the United States supplied samples that represented acute and convalescent COVID-19.

Generated by immunoSEQ multiplex PCR, the TCRdb table keeps only in-frame clones and is missing some. Seen here are some 320,000 clones, more than 70% observed once, and the top ten hold roughly 7%. The TCR sequence derives from a woman in her twenties or thirties who had recovered from COVID-19. Material: peripheral blood.

The CDR3 DNA follows: TGTGCCAGCAGCTTAGGACTATCCGCCACCTACGAGCAGTACTTC. It encodes CASSLGLSATYEQYF. The chain has TRBV7-2 and TRBJ2-7; weak D call: TRBD2 (5 bases). CDR1 and CDR2 from the germline V gene are SGHTA and FQGNSA. V was shortened by 1 base and J by 2 bases, with 12 bases between the two germline ends. CDR3 length equals 15 residues. Filled out from reference TRBV7-2 and TRBJ2-7, the complete variable domain reads GAGVSQSPSNKVTEKGKDVELRCDPISGHTALYWYRQSLGQGLEFLIYFQGNSAPDKSGLPSDRFSAERTGGSVSTLTIQRTQQEDSAVYLCASSLGLSATYEQYFGPGTRLTVT.